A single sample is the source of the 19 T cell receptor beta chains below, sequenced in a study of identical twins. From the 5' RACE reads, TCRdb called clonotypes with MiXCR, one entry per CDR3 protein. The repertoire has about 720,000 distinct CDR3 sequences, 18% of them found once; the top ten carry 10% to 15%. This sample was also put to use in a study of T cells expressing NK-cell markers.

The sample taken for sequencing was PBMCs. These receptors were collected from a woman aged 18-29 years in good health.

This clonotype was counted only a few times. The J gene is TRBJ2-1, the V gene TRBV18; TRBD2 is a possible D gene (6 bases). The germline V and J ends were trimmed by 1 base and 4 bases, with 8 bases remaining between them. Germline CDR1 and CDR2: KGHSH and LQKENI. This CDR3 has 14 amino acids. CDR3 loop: CASSPLAEYNEQFF. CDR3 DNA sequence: TGTGCCAGCTCACCACTAGCGGAGTACAATGAGCAGTTCTTC.

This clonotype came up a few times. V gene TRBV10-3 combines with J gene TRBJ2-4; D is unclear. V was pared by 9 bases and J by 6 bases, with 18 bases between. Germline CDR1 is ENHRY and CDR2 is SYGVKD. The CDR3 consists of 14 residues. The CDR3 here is CAISLTRQGNIQYF. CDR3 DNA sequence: TGTGCCATTAGTCTGACAAGGCAAGGAAACATTCAGTACTTC.

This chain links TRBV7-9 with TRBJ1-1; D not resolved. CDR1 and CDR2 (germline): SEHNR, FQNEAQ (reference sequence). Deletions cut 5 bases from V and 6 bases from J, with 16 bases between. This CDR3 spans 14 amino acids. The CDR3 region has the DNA TGTGCCAGCAGCCTCTGGGGATCAGGCGCTGAAGCTTTCTTT. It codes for CASSLWGSGAEAFF.

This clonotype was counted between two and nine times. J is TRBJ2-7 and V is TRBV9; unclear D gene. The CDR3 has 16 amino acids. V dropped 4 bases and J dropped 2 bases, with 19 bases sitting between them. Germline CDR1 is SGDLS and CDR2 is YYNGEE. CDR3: CASSSRGTDAAYEQYF. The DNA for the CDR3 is TGTGCCAGCAGCTCCCGAGGTACGGATGCGGCCTACGAGCAGTACTTC.

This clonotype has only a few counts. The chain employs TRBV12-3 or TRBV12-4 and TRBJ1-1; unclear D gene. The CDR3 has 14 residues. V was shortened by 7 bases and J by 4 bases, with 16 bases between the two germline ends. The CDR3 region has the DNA TGTGCCAGCAATTCAGGTCGAGTAGGCACTGAAGCTTTCTTT. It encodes CASNSGRVGTEAFF.

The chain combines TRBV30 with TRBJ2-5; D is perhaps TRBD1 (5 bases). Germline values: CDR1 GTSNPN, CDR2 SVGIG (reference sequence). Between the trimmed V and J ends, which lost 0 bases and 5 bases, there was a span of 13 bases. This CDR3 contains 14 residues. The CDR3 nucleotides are TGTGCCTGGAGTGTGAGCAGGGTCAGGGAGACCCAGTACTTC. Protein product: CAWSVSRVRETQYF.

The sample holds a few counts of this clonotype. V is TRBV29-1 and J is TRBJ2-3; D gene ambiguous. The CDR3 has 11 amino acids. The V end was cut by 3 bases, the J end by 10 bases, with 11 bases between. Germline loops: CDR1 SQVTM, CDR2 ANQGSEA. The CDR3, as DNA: TGCAGCGTTGATGACCCCCCGGCGCAGTATTTT. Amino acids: CSVDDPPAQYF.

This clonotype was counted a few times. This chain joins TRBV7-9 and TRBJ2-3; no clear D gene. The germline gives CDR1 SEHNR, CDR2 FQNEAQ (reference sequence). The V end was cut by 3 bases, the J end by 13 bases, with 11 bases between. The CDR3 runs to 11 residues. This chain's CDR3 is CASSFPVEEYF. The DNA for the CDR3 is TGTGCCAGCAGCTTTCCGGTAGAGGAGTATTTT.

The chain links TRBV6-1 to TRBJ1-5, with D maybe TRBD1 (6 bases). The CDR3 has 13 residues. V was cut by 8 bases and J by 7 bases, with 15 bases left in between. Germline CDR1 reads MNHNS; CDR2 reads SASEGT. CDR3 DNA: TGTGCCAGCTGCCAGGGGTTAGGACAGCCCCAGCATTTT. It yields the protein CASCQGLGQPQHF.

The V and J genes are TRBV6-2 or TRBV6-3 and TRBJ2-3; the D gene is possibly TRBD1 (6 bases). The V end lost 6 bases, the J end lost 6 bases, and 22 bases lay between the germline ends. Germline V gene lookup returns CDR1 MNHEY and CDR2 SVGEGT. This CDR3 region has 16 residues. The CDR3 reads CASRVRRDIIMDTQYF. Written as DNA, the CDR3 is TGTGCCAGCAGGGTGCGCCGGGACATCATAATGGATACGCAGTATTTT.

The CDR3 protein is CASSHNDRGRKLFF. The CDR3 bases are TGTGCCAGCAGCCATAACGACAGGGGGCGAAAACTGTTTTTT. The chain recombines TRBV7-6 with TRBJ1-4, with TRBD1 matching 10 bases. This CDR3 is built from 14 residues. Unmatched junction bases numbered 7, after V lost 5 bases and J lost 10 bases. The germline gives CDR1 SGHVS, CDR2 FNYEAQ.

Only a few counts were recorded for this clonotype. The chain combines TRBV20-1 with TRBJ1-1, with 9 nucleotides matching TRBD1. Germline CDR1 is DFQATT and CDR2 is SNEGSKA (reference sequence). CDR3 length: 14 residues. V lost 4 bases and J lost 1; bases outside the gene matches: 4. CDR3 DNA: TGCAGTGCTAAACAGGGGGCCGCGAACACTGAAGCTTTCTTT. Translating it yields CSAKQGAANTEAFF.

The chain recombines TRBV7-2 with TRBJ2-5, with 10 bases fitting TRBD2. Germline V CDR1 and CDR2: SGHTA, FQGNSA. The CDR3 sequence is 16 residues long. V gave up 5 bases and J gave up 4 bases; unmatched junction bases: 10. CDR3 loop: CASSPPGLAIRETQYF. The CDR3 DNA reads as TGTGCCAGCAGCCCCCCGGGACTAGCGATCCGAGAGACCCAGTACTTC.

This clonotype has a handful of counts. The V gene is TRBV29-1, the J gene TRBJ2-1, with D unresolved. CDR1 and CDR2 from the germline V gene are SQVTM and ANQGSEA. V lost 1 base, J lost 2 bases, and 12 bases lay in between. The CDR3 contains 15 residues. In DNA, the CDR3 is TGCAGCGTTGAAGGGGCAGCTATGGCCTACAATGAGCAGTTCTTC. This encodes CSVEGAAMAYNEQFF.

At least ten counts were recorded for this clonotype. In nucleotides, the CDR3 is TGTGCCAGCAGCAAAGTAGCCCGGGGGCCTGAAGCTTTCTTT. Translated, it gives CASSKVARGPEAFF. The rearrangement links TRBV21-1 to TRBJ1-1. TRBV21-1 is a pseudogene segment. The length of the CDR3 is 14 residues.

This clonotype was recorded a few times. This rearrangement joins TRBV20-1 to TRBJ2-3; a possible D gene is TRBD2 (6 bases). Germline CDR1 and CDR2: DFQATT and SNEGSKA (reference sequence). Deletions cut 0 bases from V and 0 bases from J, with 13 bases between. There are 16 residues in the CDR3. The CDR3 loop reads CSARDLRGESTDTQYF. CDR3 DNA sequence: TGCAGTGCTAGAGATCTGCGGGGAGAAAGCACAGATACGCAGTATTTT.

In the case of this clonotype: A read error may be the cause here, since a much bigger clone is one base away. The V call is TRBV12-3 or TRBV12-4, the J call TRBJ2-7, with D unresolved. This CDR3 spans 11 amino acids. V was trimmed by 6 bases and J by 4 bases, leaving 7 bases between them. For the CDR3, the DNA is TGTGCCAGCAGCACTAAATACGAGCAGTACTTC. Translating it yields CASSTKYEQYF.

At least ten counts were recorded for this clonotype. CDR3 nucleotide sequence: TGTGCCAGCAGTTCGGGCATCACAGATACGCAGTATTTT. Residues: CASSSGITDTQYF. The V call is TRBV12-3 or TRBV12-4, the J call TRBJ2-3; D not certain. V was trimmed by 4 bases and J by 2 bases, leaving 7 bases between them. The CDR3 totals 13 residues.

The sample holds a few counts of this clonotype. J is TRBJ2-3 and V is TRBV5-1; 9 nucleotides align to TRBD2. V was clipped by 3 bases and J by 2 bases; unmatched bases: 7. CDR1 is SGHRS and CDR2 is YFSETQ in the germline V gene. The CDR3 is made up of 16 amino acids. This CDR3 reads CASSSRASGTTDTQYF. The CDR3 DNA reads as TGCGCCAGCAGCTCTCGGGCTAGCGGGACCACAGATACGCAGTATTTT.